Sequencing of this T cell receptor beta chain was carried out in a study of shared clonotypes between healthy human individuals. Assay: immunoSEQ multiplex PCR; the TCRdb copy retains only in-frame clones and omits some. Counted here are millions of clones, about 92% occurring once; the ten biggest clones make up roughly 1.8%. This clone was seen only a few times. Naive CD8 cells were CD45RO-negative, positively selected for CCR7, excluding terminally differentiated effector memory CD45RA+ cells. Sequenced material: naive CD8+ T cells from PBMCs. This TCR came from a man younger than 30 in good health. Some clones in this sample may be carry-over from other donors' samples.

The CDR3 sequence: CASRQGFPDTQYF. The CDR3 region has the DNA TGTGCCAGCCGACAGGGTTTCCCAGATACGCAGTATTTT. This chain links TRBV2 with TRBJ2-3, with 7 nucleotides matching TRBD1. V trimming: 8 bases; J trimming: 4 bases; junction bases outside the gene matches: 6. This CDR3 spans 13 amino acids. CDR1 is SNHLY and CDR2 is FYNNEI in the germline V gene.